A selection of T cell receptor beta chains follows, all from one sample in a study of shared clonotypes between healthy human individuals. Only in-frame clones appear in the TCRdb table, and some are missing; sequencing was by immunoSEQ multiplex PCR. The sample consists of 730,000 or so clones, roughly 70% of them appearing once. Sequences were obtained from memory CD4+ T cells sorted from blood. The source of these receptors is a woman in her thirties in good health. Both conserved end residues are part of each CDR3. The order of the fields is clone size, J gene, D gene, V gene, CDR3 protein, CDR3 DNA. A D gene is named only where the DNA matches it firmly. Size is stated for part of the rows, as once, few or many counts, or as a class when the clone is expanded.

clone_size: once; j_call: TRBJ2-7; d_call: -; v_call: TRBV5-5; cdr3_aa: CASSTGQTYEQYF; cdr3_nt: TGTGCCAGCAGCACTGGACAGACCTACGAGCAGTACTTC
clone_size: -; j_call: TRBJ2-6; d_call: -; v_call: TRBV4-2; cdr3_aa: CASSQDRRQGLISGANVLTF; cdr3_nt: TGTGCCAGCAGCCAAGATCGGCGGCAGGGGCTCATCTCTGGGGCCAACGTCCTGACTTTC
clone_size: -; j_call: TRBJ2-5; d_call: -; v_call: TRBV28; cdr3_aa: CASSPQVMETQYF; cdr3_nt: TGTGCCAGCAGTCCCCAGGTAATGGAGACCCAGTACTTC
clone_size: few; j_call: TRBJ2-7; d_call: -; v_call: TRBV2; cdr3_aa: CASAGVTYEQYF; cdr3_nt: TGTGCCAGCGCCGGGGTAACCTACGAGCAGTACTTC
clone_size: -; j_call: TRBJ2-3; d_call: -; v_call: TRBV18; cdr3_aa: CASSPNTDTQYF; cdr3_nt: TGTGCCAGCTCACCGAACACAGATACGCAGTATTTT
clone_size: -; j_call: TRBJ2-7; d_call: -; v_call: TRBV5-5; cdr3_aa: CASSPTVRDYEQYF; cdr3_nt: TGTGCCAGCAGCCCGACGGTAAGGGACTACGAGCAGTACTTC
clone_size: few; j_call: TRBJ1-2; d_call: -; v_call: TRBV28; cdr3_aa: CASSPGVYGYTF; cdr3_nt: TGTGCCAGCAGTCCAGGGGTTTATGGCTACACCTTC
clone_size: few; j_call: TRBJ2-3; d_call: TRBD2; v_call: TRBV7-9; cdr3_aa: CATRSAGGPWTQYF; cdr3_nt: TGTGCCACCAGATCAGCGGGAGGGCCCTGGACGCAGTATTTT
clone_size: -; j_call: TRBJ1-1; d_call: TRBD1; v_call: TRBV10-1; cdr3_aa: CASSDRDRASEAFF; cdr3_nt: TGCGCCAGCAGCGACCGGGACAGGGCCTCTGAAGCTTTCTTT
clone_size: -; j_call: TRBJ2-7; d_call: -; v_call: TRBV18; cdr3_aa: CASSPLESSEQYF; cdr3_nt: TGTGCCAGCTCACCACTGGAGTCCTCCGAGCAGTACTTC
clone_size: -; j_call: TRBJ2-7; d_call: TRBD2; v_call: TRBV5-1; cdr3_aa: CASSTAGAGGEQYF; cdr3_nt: TGCGCCAGCAGCACAGCGGGAGCCGGGGGTGAGCAGTACTTC
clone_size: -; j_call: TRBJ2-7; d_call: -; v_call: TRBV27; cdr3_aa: CASSLSGPRDTSYEQYF; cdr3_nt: TGTGCCAGCAGTTTATCGGGGCCCCGGGACACCTCCTACGAGCAGTACTTC
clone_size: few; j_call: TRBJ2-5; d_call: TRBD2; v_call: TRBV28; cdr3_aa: CASRISGDQETQYF; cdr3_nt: TGTGCCAGCAGAATAAGCGGGGACCAAGAGACCCAGTACTTC
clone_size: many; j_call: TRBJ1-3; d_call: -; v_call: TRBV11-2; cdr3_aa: CASSLVPGSGNTIYF; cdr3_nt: TGTGCCAGCAGCTTAGTACCGGGGAGTGGAAACACCATATATTTT
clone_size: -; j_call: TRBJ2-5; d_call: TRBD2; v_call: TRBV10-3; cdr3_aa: CAISEWTSGRGSQETQYF; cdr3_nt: TGTGCCATCAGTGAATGGACTAGCGGGAGAGGCAGCCAAGAGACCCAGTACTTC
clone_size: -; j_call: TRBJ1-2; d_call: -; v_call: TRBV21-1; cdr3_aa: CASSKRSVPQNYGYTF; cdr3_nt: TGTGCCAGCAGCAAAAGATCCGTTCCCCAAAACTATGGCTACACCTTC
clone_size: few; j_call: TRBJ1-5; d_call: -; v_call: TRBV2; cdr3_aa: CASAPGSNQPQHF; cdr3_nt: TGTGCCAGCGCCCCGGGGAGCAATCAGCCCCAGCATTTT
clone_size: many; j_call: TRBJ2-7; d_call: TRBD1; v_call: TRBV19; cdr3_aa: CASSPLDRTGEQYF; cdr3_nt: TGTGCCAGTAGTCCATTGGACAGGACTGGCGAGCAGTACTTC
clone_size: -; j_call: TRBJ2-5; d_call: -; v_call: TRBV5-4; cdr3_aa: CASSSKETGQETQYF; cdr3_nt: TGTGCCAGCAGCTCAAAAGAAACAGGCCAAGAGACCCAGTACTTC
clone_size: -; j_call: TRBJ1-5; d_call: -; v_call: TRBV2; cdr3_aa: CASRDSNSNQPQHF; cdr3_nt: TGTGCCAGCAGGGACAGTAATAGCAATCAGCCCCAGCATTTT
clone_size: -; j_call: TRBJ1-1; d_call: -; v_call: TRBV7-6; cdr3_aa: CASSLARGANTEAFF; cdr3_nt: TGTGCCAGCAGCTTAGCGCGGGGGGCCAACACTGAAGCTTTCTTT